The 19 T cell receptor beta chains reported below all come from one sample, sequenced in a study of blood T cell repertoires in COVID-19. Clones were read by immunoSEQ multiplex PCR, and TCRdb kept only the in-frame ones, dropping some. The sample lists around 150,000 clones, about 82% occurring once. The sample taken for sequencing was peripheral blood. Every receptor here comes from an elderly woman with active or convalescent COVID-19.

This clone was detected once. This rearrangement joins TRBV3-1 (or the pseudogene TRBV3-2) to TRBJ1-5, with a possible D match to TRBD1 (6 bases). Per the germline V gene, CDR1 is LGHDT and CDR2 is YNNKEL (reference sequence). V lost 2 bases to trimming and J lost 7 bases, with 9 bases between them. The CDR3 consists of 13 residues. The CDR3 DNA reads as TGTGCCAGCAGCCAAAACAGGGAGCAGCCCCAGCATTTT. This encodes CASSQNREQPQHF.

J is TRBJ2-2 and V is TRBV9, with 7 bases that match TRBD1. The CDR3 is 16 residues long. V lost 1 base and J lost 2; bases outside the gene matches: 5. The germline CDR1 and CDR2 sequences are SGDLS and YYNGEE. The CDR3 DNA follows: TGTGCCAGCAGCGTACAGGGACAGCGAAACACCGGGGAGCTGTTTTTT. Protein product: CASSVQGQRNTGELFF. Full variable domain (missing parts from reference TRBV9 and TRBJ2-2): DSGVTQTPKHLITATGQRVTLRCSPRSGDLSVYWYQQSLDQGLQFLIQYYNGEERAKGNILERFSAQQFPDLHSELNLSSLELGDSALYFCASSVQGQRNTGELFFGEGSRLTVL.

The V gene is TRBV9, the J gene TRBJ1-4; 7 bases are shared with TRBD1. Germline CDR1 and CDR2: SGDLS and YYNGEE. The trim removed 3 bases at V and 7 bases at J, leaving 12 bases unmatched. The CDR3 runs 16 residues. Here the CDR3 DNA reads TGTGCCAGCAGCGGGAACGAGGGGGCGCGCGGTGAAAAACTGTTTTTT. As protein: CASSGNEGARGEKLFF.

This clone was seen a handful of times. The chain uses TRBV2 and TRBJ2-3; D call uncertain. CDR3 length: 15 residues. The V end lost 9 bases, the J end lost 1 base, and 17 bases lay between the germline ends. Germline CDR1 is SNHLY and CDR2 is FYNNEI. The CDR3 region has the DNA TGTGCCAGACGAATTATAAGTCGAGGCACAGATACGCAGTATTTT. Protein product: CARRIISRGTDTQYF.

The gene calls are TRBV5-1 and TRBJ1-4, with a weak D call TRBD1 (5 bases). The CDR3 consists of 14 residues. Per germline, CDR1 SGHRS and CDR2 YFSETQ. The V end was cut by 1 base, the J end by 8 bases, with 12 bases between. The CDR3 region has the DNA TGCGCCAGCAGCTTGTACCCAGGGCAAGAAAAACTGTTTTTT. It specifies CASSLYPGQEKLFF.

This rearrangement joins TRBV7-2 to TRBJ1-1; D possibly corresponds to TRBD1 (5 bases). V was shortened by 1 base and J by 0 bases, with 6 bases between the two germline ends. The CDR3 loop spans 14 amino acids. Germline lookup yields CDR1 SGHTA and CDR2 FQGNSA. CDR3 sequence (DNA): TGTGCCAGCAGCTTAGGACAGATGAACACTGAAGCTTTCTTT. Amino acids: CASSLGQMNTEAFF.

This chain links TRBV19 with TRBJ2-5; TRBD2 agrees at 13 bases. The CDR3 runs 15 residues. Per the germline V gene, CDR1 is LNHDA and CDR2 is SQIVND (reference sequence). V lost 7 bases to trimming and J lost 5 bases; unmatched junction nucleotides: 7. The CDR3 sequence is CASTPTSGGPETQYF. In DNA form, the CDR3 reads TGTGCCAGTACCCCGACTAGCGGGGGGCCGGAGACCCAGTACTTC.

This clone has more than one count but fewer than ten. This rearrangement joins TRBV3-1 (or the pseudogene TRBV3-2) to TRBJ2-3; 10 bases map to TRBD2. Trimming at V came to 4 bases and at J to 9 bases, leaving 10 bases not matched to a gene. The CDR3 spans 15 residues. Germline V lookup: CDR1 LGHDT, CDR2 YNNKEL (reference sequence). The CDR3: CASSRGASGGRTQYF. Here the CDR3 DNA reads TGTGCCAGCAGCCGGGGGGCTAGCGGGGGTAGAACGCAGTATTTT.

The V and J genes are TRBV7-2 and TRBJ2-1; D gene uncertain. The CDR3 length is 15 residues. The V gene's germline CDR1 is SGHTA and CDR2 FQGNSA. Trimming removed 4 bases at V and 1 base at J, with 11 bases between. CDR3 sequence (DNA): TGTGCCAGCAGCTCCAGGTATCAGTCCTACAATGAGCAGTTCTTC. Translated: CASSSRYQSYNEQFF.

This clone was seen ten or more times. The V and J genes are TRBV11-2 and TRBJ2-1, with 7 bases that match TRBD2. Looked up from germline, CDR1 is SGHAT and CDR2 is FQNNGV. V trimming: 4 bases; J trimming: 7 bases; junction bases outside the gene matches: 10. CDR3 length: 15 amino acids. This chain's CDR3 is CASSSTSRGENEQFF. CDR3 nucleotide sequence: TGTGCCAGCAGCTCGACTTCACGGGGGGAGAATGAGCAGTTCTTC. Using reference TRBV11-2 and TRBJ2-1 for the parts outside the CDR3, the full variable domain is EAGVAQSPRYKIIEKRQSVAFWCNPISGHATLYWYQQILGQGPKLLIQFQNNGVVDDSQLPKDRFSAERLKGVDSTLKIQPAKLEDSAVYLCASSSTSRGENEQFFGPGTRLTVL.

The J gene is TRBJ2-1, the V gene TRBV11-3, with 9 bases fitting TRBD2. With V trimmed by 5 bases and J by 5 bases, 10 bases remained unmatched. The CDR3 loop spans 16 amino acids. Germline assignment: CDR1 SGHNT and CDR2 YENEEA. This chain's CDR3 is CASSPRGAGGHNEQFF. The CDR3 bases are TGTGCCAGCAGCCCCAGGGGAGCGGGGGGACACAATGAGCAGTTCTTC. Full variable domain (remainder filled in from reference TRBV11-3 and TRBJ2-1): EAGVVQSPRYKIIEKKQPVAFWCNPISGHNTLYWYLQNLGQGPELLIRYENEEAVDDSQLPKDRFSAERLKGVDSTLKIQPAELGDSAVYLCASSPRGAGGHNEQFFGPGTRLTVL.

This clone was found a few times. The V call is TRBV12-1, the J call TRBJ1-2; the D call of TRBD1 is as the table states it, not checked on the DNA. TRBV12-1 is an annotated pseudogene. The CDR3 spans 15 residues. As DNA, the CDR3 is TGTGCCAGCAGCCCCAATGGACAGACTAACTATGGCTACACCTTC. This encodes CASSPNGQTNYGYTF.

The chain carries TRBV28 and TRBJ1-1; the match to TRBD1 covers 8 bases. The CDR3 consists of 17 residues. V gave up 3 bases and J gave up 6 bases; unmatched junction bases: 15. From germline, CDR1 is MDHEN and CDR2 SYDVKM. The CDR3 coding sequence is TGTGCCAGCAGTTTTGGACAGGGCTTGAACGTGGTCGCTGAAGCTTTCTTT. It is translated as CASSFGQGLNVVAEAFF.

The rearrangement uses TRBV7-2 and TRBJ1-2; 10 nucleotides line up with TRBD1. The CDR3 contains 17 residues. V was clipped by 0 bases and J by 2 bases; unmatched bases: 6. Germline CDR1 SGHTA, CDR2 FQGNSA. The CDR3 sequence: CASSLATWGQGNYGYTF. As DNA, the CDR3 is TGTGCCAGCAGCTTAGCGACATGGGGACAGGGGAACTATGGCTACACCTTC.

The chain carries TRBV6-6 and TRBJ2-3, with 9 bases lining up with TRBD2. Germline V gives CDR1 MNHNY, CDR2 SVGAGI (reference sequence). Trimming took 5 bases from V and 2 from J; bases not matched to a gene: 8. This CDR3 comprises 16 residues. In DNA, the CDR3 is TGTGCCAGCAGTCCCCAAAGCGGGGGGACCACAGATACGCAGTATTTT. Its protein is CASSPQSGGTTDTQYF.

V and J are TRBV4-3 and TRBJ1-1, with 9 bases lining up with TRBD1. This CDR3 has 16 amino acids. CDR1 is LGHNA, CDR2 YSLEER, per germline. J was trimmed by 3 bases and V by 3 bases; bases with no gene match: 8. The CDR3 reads CASSQAPQGADTEAFF. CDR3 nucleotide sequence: TGCGCCAGCAGCCAGGCCCCACAGGGGGCGGACACTGAAGCTTTCTTT.

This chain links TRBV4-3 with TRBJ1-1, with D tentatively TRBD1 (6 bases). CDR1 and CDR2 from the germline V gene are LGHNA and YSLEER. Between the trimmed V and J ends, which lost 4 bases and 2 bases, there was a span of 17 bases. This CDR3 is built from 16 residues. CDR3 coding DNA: TGCGCCAGCAGCCCAGGCAGGGGAAAATTAAACACTGAAGCTTTCTTT. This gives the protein CASSPGRGKLNTEAFF.

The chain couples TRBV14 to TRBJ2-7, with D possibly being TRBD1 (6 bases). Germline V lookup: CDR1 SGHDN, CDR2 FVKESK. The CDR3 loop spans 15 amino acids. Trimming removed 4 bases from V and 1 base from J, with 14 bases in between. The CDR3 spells CASSRGHLRSYEQYF. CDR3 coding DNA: TGTGCCAGCAGCCGGGGACACCTAAGGTCCTACGAGCAGTACTTC.

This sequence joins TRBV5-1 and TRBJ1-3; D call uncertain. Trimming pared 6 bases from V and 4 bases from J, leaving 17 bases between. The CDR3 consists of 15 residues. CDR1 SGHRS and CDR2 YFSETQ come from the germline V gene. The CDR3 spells CASTIGSGTGNTIYF. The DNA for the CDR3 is TGCGCCAGCACTATCGGGTCTGGTACGGGAAACACCATATATTTT.